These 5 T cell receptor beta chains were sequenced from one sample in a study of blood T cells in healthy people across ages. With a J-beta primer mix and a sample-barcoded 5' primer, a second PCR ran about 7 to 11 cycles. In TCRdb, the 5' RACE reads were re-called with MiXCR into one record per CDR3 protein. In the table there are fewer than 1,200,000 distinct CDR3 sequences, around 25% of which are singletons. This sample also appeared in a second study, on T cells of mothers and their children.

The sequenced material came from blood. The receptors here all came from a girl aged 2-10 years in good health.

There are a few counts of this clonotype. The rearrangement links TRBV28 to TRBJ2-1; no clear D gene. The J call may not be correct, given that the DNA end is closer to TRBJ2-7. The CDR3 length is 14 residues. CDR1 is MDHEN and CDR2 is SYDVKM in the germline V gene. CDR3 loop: CASSLYVQDYEQYF. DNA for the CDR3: TGTGCCAGCAGTTTATATGTTCAGGACTACGAGCAGTACTTC.

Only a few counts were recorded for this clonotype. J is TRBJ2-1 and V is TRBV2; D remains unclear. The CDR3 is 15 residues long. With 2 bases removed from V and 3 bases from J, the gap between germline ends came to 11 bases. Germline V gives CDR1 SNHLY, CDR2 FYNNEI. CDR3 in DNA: TGTGCCAGCAGTGAAATACTCCCCGGCTACAATGAGCAGTTCTTC. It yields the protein CASSEILPGYNEQFF.

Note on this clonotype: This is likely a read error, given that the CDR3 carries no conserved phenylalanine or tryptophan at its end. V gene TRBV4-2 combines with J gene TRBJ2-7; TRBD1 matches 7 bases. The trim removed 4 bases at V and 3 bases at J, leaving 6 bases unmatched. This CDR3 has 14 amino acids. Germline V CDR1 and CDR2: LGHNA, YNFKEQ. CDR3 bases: TGTGCCAGCAGCCCAGTCCGGGACAGCTACGAGCAGTACCTC. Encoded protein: CASSPVRDSYEQYL.

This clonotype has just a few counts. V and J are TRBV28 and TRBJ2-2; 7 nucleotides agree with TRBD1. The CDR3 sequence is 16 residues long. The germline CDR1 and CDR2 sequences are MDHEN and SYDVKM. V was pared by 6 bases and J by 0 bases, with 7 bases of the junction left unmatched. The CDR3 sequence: CASSVQGIANTGELFF. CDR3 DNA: TGTGCCAGCAGCGTACAGGGGATCGCGAACACCGGGGAGCTGTTTTTT.

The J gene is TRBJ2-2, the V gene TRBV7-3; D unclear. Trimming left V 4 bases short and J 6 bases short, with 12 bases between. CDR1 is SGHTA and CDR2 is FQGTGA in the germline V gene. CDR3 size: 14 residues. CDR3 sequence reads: CASSSTGPSGELFF. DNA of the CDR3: TGTGCCAGCAGCTCAACCGGCCCCTCCGGGGAGCTGTTTTTT.